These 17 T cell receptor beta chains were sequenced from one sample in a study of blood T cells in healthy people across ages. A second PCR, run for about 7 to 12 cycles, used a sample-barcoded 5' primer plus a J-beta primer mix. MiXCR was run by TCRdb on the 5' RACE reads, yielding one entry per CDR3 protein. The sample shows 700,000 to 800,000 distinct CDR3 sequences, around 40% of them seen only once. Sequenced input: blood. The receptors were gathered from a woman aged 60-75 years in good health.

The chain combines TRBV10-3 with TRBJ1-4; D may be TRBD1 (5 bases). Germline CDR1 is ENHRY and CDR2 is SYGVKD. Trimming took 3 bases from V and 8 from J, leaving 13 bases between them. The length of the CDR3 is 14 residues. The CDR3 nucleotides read TGTGCCATCAGTGAAGACAGATTGGGAGAAAAACTGTTTTTT. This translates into CAISEDRLGEKLFF.

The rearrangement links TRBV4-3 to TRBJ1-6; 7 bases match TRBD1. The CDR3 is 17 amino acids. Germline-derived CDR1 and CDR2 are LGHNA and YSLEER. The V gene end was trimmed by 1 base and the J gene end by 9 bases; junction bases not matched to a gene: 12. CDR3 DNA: TGCGCCAGCAGCCAAGCCCTCAGGACAGGCCGCCTTTCACCCCTCCACTTT. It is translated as CASSQALRTGRLSPLHF.

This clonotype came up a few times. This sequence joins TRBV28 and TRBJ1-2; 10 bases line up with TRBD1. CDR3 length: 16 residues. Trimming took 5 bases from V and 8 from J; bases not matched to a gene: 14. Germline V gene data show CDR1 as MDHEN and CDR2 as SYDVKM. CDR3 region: CASSPTQGQGWSGYTF. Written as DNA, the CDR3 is TGTGCCAGCAGTCCAACCCAGGGACAGGGGTGGTCGGGCTACACCTTC.

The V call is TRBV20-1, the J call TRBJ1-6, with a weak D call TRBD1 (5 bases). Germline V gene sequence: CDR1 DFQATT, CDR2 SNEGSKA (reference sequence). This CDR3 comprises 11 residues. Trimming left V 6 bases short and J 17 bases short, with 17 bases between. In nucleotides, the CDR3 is TGCAGTGCAGGGGTCAGACTGCTGATCCACTTT. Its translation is CSAGVRLLIHF.

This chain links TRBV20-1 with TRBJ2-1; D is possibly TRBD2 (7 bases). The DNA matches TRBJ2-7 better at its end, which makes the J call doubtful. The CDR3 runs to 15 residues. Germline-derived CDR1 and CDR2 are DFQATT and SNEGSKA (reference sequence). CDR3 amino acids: CSAGGGQSSYNEQYF. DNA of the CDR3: TGCAGTGCTGGGGGGGGCCAGAGCTCCTACAATGAGCAGTACTTC.

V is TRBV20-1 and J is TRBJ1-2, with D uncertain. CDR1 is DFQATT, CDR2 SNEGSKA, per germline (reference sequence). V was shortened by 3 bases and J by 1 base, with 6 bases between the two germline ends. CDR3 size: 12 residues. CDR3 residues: CSASAFNYGYTF. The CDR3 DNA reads TGCAGTGCTAGTGCATTTAACTATGGCTACACCTTC.

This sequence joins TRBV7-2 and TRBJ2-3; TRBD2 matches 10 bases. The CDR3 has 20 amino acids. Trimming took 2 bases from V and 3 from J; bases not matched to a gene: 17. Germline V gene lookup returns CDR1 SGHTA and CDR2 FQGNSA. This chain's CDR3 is CASSLSPPRMASGGTDTQYF. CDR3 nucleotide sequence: TGTGCCAGCAGCTTATCCCCGCCCCGGATGGCTAGCGGGGGAACAGATACGCAGTATTTT.

The CDR3 bases are TGCAGCGTTGAAAGAGGTGGGGAGTGGAATGAGCAGTTCTTC. Protein: CSVERGGEWNEQFF. The chain is built from TRBV29-1 and TRBJ2-1; perhaps TRBD2 as D (5 bases). This CDR3 spans 14 amino acids. The germline CDR1 and CDR2 sequences are SQVTM and ANQGSEA. V was shortened by 2 bases and J by 7 bases, with 15 bases between the two germline ends.

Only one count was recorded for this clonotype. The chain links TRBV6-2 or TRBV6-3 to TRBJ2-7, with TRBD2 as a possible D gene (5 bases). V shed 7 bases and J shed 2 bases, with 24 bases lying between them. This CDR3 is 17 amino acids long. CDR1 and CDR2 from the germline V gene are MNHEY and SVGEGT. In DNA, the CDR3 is TGTGCCAGCAACACTAACCTCCTGAGCGGTACCACCTACGAGCAGTACTTC. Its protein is CASNTNLLSGTTYEQYF.

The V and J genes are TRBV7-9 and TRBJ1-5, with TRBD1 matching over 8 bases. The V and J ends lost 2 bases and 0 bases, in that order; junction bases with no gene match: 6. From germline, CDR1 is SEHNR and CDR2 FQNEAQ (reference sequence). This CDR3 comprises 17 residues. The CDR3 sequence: CASSLQGAMGSNQPQHF. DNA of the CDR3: TGTGCCAGCAGCTTACAGGGGGCGATGGGTAGCAATCAGCCCCAGCATTTT.

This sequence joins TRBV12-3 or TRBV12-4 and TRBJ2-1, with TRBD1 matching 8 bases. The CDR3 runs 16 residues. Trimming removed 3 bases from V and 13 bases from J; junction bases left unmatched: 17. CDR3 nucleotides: TGTGCCAGCAGTTTCTATACGGGACAGGCAGGTGCTGTCCAGTTCTTC. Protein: CASSFYTGQAGAVQFF.

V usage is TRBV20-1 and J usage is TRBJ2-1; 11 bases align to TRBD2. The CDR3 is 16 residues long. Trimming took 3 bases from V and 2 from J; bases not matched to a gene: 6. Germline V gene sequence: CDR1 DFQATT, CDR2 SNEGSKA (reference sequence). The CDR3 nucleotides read TGCAGTGCTAGGCCCAGACTAGCGGGACCCTACAATGAGCAGTTCTTC. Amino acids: CSARPRLAGPYNEQFF.

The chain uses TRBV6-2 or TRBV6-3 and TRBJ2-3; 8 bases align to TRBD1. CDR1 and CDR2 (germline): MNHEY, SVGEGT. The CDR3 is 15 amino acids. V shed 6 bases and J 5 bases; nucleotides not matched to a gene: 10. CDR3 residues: CASSRQGLRIDTQYF. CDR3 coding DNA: TGTGCCAGCAGCCGACAGGGGTTGAGGATAGATACGCAGTATTTT.

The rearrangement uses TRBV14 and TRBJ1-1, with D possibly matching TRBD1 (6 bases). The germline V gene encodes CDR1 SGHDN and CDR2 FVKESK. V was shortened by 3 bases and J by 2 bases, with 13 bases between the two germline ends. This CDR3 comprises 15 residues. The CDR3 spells CASSQEQGPNTEAFF. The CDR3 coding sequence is TGTGCCAGCAGCCAGGAACAGGGCCCCAACACTGAAGCTTTCTTT.

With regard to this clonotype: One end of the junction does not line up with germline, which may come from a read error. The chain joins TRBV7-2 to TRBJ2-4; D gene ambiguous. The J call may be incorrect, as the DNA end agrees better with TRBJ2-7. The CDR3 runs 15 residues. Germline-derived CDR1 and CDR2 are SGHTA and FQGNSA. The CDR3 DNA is TGTGCTAGCAGTACTCGAGGTTGGCAAACCGCCGAGCAGTACTTC. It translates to CASSTRGWQTAEQYF.

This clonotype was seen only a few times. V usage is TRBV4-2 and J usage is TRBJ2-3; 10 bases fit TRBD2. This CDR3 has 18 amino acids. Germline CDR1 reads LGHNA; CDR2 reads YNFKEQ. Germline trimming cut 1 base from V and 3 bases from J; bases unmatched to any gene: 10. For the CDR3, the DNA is TGTGCCAGCAGCCAAGCGAGTCTAGCGGGAGTGGGTACAGATACGCAGTATTTT. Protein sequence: CASSQASLAGVGTDTQYF.

In nucleotides, the CDR3 is TGTGCCACCAGCAGAGTTCCGGGAAAAGTGGAGACCCAGTACTTC. Protein: CATSRVPGKVETQYF. This chain uses TRBV15 with TRBJ2-5; TRBD2 might be the D (5 bases). Between the trimmed V and J ends, which lost 1 base and 5 bases, there was a span of 14 bases. Germline CDR1 is LNHNV and CDR2 is YYDKDF (reference sequence). This CDR3 is built from 15 residues. The variable domain in full, completed from reference TRBV15 and TRBJ2-5, reads DAMVIQNPRYQVTQFGKPVTLSCSQTLNHNVMYWYQQKSSQAPKLLFHYYDKDFNNEADTPDNFQSRRPNTSFCFLDIRSPGLGDTAMYLCATSRVPGKVETQYFGPGTRLLVL.